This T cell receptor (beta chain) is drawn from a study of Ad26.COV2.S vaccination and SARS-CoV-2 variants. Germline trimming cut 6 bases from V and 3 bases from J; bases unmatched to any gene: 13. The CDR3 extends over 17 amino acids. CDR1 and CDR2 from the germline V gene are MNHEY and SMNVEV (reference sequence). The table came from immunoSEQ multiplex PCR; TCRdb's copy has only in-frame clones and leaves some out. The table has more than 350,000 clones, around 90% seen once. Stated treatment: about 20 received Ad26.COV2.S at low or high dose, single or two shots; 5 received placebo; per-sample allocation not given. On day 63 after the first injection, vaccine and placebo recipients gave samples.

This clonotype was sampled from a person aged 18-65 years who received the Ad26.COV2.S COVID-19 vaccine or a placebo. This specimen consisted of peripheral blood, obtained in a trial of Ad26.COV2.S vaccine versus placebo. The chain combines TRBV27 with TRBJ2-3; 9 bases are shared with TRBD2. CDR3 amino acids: CASRREGRLPSTDTQYF. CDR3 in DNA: TGTGCCAGCAGGCGGGAGGGCCGTCTTCCCTCAACAGATACGCAGTATTTT.